This TCR beta chain originates from a study of T cells in localized non-small cell lung cancer (TCRdb year 2020). For the study in its entirety: The study examined T cell repertoires in approximately 240 patients with early-stage NSCLC and compared tumors with uninvolved tumor-adjacent lungs. All 240 or so NSCLC patients in the cohort were treatment-naive and had localized lung tumors that were resected. NSCLC patients had a mean age of approximately 66 years, and 120 to 150 were male and around 110 female.

With respect to this clone: It lacks a known antigen. Nothing much larger sits one base from this clone, and base qualities are not available.

Overall study results and their limits: A median of about 61 of the top 100 tumor clones turned up in the paired uninvolved adjacent lung, and 25 to 35 of those clones also ranked among the top 100 of that same adjacent lung. Longer overall survival was associated with higher blood T cell density, whereas shorter survival was associated with higher adjacent-lung clonality. Because the study design was exploratory, TCR variables were selected using unadjusted p-values without false-discovery rate correction. Uninvolved tumor-adjacent lung showed the highest T cell clonality, higher than tumor, which suggests more focused antigenic responses in the uninvolved tumor-adjacent lung. Multi-region tumor sequencing was not performed, so intratumor heterogeneity could not be excluded.

At diagnosis, tumor, uninvolved tumor-adjacent lung and peripheral blood were collected and then preserved as a mix of FFPE and fresh-frozen material. For TCR repertoire profiling, blood samples were analyzed as peripheral blood mononuclear cells. The immunoSEQ Assay was used to sequence TCR beta CDR3 regions from DNA. Per the source publication's procedure: To compute T cell density, TCR beta template counts were normalized to usable DNA, which was estimated by amplifying housekeeping genes. Richness was estimated with the preseqR package, extrapolating to 400,000 templates for PBMC samples and 120,000 templates for tissue samples. Clonality was defined by subtracting Pielou's evenness from one. Tissue-enriched TCRs were identified by differential abundance testing using productive amino-acid clonotypes, minimum total count 5 and alpha 0.1. Repertoire overlap between compartments was quantified with the Jaccard Index and Morisita Overlap Index. GLIPH grouped TCR beta CDR3s together with public tetramer-defined viral CDR3s, and a viral motif had to include at least three viral sequences and show V-gene enrichment. Imported from immuneACCESS, the table was reduced by TCRdb to in-frame sequences with V and J called. These copies leave out some clones; in studies compared against another copy, an unresolved V gene accounts for under half, and the cause of the remainder is not known. That table gives V, J and clone size, and the DNA gave D and trimming. The sample yields some 38,000 clones; roughly 88% were counted once. The ten largest make up about 5.4% of the sample.

There are 13 amino acids in the CDR3, from cysteine to phenylalanine inclusive. Only the CDR3 part of the read is kept: 39 bases, read in frame from the first base. Relative to germline, V is missing 6 bases and J is missing 5 bases, with 4 bases of the junction outside any gene match. CDR1 and CDR2, looked up from the germline V gene (reference sequence), are MNHEY and SMNVEV. The sample consisted of peripheral blood mononuclear cells, taken before any cancer treatment. This chain joins TRBV27 to TRBJ1-1; TRBD1 lines up with 9 middle nucleotides. This clonotype was obtained from a male donor aged 60 or over with stage II lung adenocarcinoma. The DNA sequence is given as TGTGCCAGCAGGGGGACAGGGTTTACTGAAGCTTTCTTT. Translated, this is CASRGTGFTEAFF.